The clone carrying this T cell receptor (beta chain) was seen repeatedly, ten times or more. The sample is drawn from a study of T cells in Graves' hyperthyroidism and ophthalmopathy. The investigators amplified TCR beta CDR3 regions from RNA transcripts. Initially, a first-round RT-PCR of the TCR CDR3 employed the HTBI primer set. TCRdb reprocessed the multiplex PCR reads with MiXCR, giving one entry per CDR3 protein. In the table there are approximately 410,000 distinct CDR3 sequences, about 13% of which are singletons. CDR3 length: 14 residues. Germline V lookup: CDR1 DFQATT, CDR2 SNEGSKA (reference sequence). V was shortened by 6 bases and J by 3 bases, with 17 bases between the two germline ends.

The sequenced material came from blood. This chain joins TRBV20-1 and TRBJ1-1; D unresolved. The receptor was isolated from a woman under 30 with Graves' hyperthyroidism. The DNA for the CDR3 is TGCAGTGCCGTGGTGGGAGGCCAGTACACTGAAGCTTTCTTT. Its protein is CSAVVGGQYTEAFF.